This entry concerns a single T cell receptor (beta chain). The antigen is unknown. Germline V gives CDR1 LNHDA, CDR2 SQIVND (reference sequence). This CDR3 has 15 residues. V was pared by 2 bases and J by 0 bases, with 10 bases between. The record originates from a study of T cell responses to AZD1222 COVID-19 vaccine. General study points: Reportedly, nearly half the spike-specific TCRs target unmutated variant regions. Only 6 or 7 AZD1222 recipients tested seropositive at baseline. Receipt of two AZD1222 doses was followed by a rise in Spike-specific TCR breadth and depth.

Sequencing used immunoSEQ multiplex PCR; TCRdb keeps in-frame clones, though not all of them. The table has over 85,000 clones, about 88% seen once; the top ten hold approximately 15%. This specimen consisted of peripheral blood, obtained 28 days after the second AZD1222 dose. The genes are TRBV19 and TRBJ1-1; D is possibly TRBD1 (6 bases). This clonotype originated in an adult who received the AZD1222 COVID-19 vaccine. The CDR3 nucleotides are TGTGCCAGTAGTATATGGGGGGGCCTGAACACTGAAGCTTTCTTT. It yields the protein CASSIWGGLNTEAFF.